This T cell receptor (beta chain) was identified during a study of cytomegalovirus exposure and HLA in healthy donors. This clone appeared a few times. The V gene end was trimmed by 0 bases and the J gene end by 9 bases; junction bases not matched to a gene: 2. The germline V gene encodes CDR1 SGDLS and CDR2 YYNGEE. CDR3 size: 13 residues. The primer mix had 60 Vbeta and 13 Jbeta primers. The protocol was immunoSEQ multiplex PCR, while the TCRdb copy is restricted to in-frame clones and leaves out a portion. The sample includes 75,000 to 100,000 clones, 60% to 80% of them seen just once. The chain employs TRBV9 and TRBJ2-3, with 9 bases lining up with TRBD2. Sequencing was done on a sample of PBMCs. The receptor comes from a female donor in good health and CMV-seronegative. DNA of the CDR3: TGTGCCAGCAGCGTAGACCTAGCGGGAACGCAGTATTTT. Protein product: CASSVDLAGTQYF.